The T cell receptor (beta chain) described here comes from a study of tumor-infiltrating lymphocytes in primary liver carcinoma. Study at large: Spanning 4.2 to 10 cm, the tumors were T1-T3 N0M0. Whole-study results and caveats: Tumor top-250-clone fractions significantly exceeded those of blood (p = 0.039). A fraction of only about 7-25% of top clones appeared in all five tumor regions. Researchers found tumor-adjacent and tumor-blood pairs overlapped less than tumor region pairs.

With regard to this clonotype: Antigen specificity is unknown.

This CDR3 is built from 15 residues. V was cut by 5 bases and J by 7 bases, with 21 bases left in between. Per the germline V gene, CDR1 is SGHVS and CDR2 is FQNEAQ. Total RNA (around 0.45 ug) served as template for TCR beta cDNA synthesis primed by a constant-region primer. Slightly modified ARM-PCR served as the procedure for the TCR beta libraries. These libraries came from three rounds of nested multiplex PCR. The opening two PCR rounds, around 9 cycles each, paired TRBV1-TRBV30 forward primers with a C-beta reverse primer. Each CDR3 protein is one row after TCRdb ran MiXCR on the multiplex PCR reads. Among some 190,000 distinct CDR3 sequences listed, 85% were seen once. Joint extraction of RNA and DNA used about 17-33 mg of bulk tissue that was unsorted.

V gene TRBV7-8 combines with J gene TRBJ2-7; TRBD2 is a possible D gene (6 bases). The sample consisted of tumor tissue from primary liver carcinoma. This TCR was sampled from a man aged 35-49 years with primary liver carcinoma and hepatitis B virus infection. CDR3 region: CASSVFSGSRGEQYF. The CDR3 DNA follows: TGTGCCAGCAGCGTATTCTCTGGGAGCCGGGGGGAGCAGTACTTC.